The 6 T cell receptor beta chains given below trace back to one sample, sequenced in a study of T cell responses to AZD1222 COVID-19 vaccine. Method: immunoSEQ multiplex PCR; TCRdb's copy keeps in-frame clones and lacks some. Here the sample spans fewer than 200,000 clones, around 89% being singletons. Here the sequenced sample was peripheral blood, taken on day 0 of AZD1222 vaccination. The receptors stem from an adult in good health.

The gene calls are TRBV28 and TRBJ2-7; maybe TRBD2 (6 bases). V gave up 5 bases and J gave up 0 bases, with 11 bases separating them. Looked up from germline, CDR1 is MDHEN and CDR2 is SYDVKM. CDR3 length: 14 amino acids. The CDR3 DNA sequence: TGTGCCAGCAGTATCGGAGGGAGCTCCTACGAGCAGTACTTC. Encoded protein: CASSIGGSSYEQYF.

This sequence joins TRBV28 and TRBJ1-6; D is perhaps TRBD1 (6 bases). The CDR3 covers 20 residues. Trimming cost V 1 base and J 0 bases, with 19 bases left between them. CDR1 and CDR2 (germline): MDHEN, SYDVKM. In DNA, the CDR3 is TGTGCCAGCAGTTTATCTACAGGGATCCCCTTAAGCTCCTATAATTCACCCCTCCACTTT. It specifies CASSLSTGIPLSSYNSPLHF.

The gene calls are TRBV7-9 and TRBJ2-1; 9 nucleotides line up with TRBD2. Germline-derived CDR1 and CDR2 are SEHNR and FQNEAQ (reference sequence). The length of the CDR3 is 16 residues. V lost 5 bases to trimming and J lost 4 bases; unmatched junction nucleotides: 9. CDR3 in DNA: TGTGCCAGCAGCACTTATAGCGGGAGATTGTACAATGAGCAGTTCTTC. Translating gives CASSTYSGRLYNEQFF.

V and J are TRBV6-1 and TRBJ1-2; no definite D call. The CDR3 is 15 residues long. The germline V and J ends were trimmed by 3 bases and 3 bases, with 14 bases remaining between them. Germline V CDR1 and CDR2: MNHNS, SASEGT. The CDR3 spells CASSDWGAHDYGYTF. The CDR3 region has the DNA TGTGCCAGCAGTGATTGGGGAGCCCACGACTATGGCTACACCTTC.

The chain has TRBV5-8 and TRBJ1-2; a weak D match, TRBD1 (5 bases). The V end lost 2 bases, the J end lost 8 bases, and 13 bases lay between the germline ends. CDR3 length: 13 residues. The germline gives CDR1 SGHTS, CDR2 YDEGEE. Here the CDR3 DNA reads TGTGCCAGCAGCTTCGGGGGGATCATAGGCTACACCTTC. It specifies CASSFGGIIGYTF. The whole variable domain, remainder taken from reference TRBV5-8 and TRBJ1-2, is EAGVTQSPTHLIKTRGQQATLRCSPISGHTSVYWYQQALGLGLQFLLWYDEGEERNRGNFPPRFSGRQFPNYSSELNVNALELEDSALYLCASSFGGIIGYTFGSGTRLTVV.

The genes are TRBV25-1 and TRBJ1-1; no reliable D call. V gave up 10 bases and J gave up 2 bases, with 14 bases separating them. CDR3 length equals 13 residues. Germline V gives CDR1 MGHDK, CDR2 SYGVNS. The DNA for the CDR3 is TGTGCCACGAAAGGTGACTTTAACACTGAAGCTTTCTTT. This codes for CATKGDFNTEAFF.